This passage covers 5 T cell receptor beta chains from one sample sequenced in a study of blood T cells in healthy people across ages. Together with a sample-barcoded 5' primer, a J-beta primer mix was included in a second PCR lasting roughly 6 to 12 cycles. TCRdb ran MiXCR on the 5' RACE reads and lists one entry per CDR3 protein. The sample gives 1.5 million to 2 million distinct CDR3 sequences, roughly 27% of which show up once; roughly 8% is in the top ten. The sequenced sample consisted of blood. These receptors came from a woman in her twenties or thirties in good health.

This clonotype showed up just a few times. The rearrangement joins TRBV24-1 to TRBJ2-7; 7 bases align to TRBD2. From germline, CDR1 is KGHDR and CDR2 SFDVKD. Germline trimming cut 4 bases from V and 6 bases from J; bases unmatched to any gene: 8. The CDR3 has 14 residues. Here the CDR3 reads CATSDPSGRAEQYF. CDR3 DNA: TGTGCCACCAGTGACCCATCAGGGAGGGCCGAGCAGTACTTC.

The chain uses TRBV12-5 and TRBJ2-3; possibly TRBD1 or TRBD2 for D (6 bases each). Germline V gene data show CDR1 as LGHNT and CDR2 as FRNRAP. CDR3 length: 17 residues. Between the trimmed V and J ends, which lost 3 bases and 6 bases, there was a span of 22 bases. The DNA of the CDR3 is TGTGCTAGTGGTTTTCTAGGTGGGGGGCGTTATTTGGATACGCAGTATTTT. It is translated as CASGFLGGGRYLDTQYF.

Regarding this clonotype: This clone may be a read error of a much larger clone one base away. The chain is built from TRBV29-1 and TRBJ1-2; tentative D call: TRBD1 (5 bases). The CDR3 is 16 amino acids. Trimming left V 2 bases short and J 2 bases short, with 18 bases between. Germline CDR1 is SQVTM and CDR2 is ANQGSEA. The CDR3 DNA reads TGCAGCGTTGAAAGGTGGGGGAGACAAGCGAACTATGGCTACACCTTC. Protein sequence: CSVERWGRQANYGYTF.

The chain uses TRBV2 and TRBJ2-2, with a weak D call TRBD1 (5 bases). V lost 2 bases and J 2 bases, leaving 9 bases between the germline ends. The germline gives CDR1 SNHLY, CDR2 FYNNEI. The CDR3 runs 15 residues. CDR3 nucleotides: TGTGCCAGCAGTGAACAGGGTAGTAACACCGGGGAGCTGTTTTTT. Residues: CASSEQGSNTGELFF.

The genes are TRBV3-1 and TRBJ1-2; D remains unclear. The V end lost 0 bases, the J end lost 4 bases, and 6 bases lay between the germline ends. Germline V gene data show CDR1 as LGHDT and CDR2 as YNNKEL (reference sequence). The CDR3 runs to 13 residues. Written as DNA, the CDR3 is TGTGCCAGCAGCCAAGATGTGGGCTATGGCTACACCTTC. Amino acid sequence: CASSQDVGYGYTF.